These 27 T cell receptor beta chains came from one sample sequenced in a study of blood T cells in healthy people across ages (dated by TCRdb to about 2015). The method behind the library was 5' RACE. The reads were generated on an Illumina HiSeq 2500. The second PCR ran for about 7 to 11 cycles and used a J-beta primer mix along with a sample-barcoded 5' primer. The public sequencing data were trimmed at Q25 with fastp and processed into clonotypes with MiXCR by TCRdb, which kept only in-frame beta chains. Records with the same CDR3 protein are collapsed into one entry carrying the most frequent genes and DNA. Counted in this sample were 650,000 to 700,000 distinct CDR3 sequences; 32% of them appeared once. The ten largest clonotypes hold approximately 15% of the sample. The sample comprised blood. The source of these receptors is a woman at least 80 years old in good health. Donor details come from another sample of the same person, matched by shared clones.

Regarding this clonotype: A much larger clonotype is one base distant, so this may be a read error. V usage is TRBV10-3 and J usage is TRBJ2-7; tentatively, D is TRBD1 or TRBD2 (6 bases each). Germline V gene lookup returns CDR1 ENHRY and CDR2 SYGVKD. The CDR3 extends over 10 amino acids. Trimming pared 11 bases from V and 7 bases from J, leaving 12 bases between. This chain's CDR3 is CAARGREQYF. Here the CDR3 DNA reads TGTGCCGCCCGGGGGCGGGAGCAGTACTTC.

This clonotype was seen repeatedly, ten times or more. The chain recombines TRBV30 with TRBJ1-5; D is ambiguous. The CDR3 is 13 amino acids. The V and J ends lost 2 bases and 0 bases respectively, with 5 bases between them. Looked up from germline, CDR1 is GTSNPN and CDR2 is SVGIG (reference sequence). Written as DNA, the CDR3 is TGTGCCTGGAGTTCGAATAGCAATCAGCCCCAGCATTTT. Protein sequence: CAWSSNSNQPQHF.

This clonotype was counted a few times. A much larger clone lies a single base off, so this may be a read error. The V call is TRBV27, the J call TRBJ2-4, with D tentatively TRBD2 (6 bases). Germline V gives CDR1 MNHEY, CDR2 SMNVEV (reference sequence). The V end was cut by 3 bases, the J end by 2 bases, with 8 bases between. The CDR3 has 14 amino acids. The CDR3 reads CASSLAGPKNIQYF. CDR3 coding DNA: TGTGCCAGCAGTTTGGCGGGGCCCAAAAACATTCAGTACTTC.

This clonotype showed up just a few times. The chain couples TRBV7-2 to TRBJ1-4; 7 bases align to TRBD1. Germline trimming cut 0 bases from V and 4 bases from J; bases unmatched to any gene: 5. The length of the CDR3 is 16 residues. Germline CDR1 SGHTA, CDR2 FQGNSA. The DNA of the CDR3 is TGTGCCAGCAGCTTAGCGCGGGCAGGGGGTAATGAAAAACTGTTTTTT. Translating it yields CASSLARAGGNEKLFF.

This clonotype was picked up a small number of times. Just one base apart from a much larger clone, this may be a read error. V is TRBV20-1 and J is TRBJ2-3, with D possibly being TRBD2 (5 bases). The length of the CDR3 is 19 residues. Germline loops: CDR1 DFQATT, CDR2 SNEGSKA (reference sequence). The CDR3 coding sequence is TGCAGTACTAGTCGGTCAGTTTCCTCAGCCCACTCAAGCACAGATACGCAGTATTTT. Its translation: CSTSRSVSSAHSSTDTQYF.

This clonotype has a count of ten or more. This chain links TRBV4-2 with TRBJ2-7; D gene ambiguous. The germline V and J ends were trimmed by 0 bases and 3 bases, with 3 bases remaining between them. Germline V gene lookup returns CDR1 LGHNA and CDR2 YNFKEQ. The CDR3 runs 12 residues. The CDR3 protein is CASSQDYYEQYF. In DNA, the CDR3 is TGTGCCAGCAGCCAAGACTACTACGAGCAGTACTTC.

This clonotype was seen many times. The chain combines TRBV3-1 with TRBJ2-5, with no clear D. The CDR3 runs 15 residues. CDR1 LGHDT and CDR2 YNNKEL come from the germline V gene (reference sequence). Trimming pared 0 bases from V and 5 bases from J, leaving 13 bases between. DNA of the CDR3: TGTGCCAGCAGCCAAGAGAGTTTCGGGTTGGAGACCCAGTACTTC. Translated: CASSQESFGLETQYF.

A word on this clonotype: At one of its ends the junction is not consistent with the germline gene, which may arise from a read error. CDR3 DNA sequence: TGTGCCAGCAGCTTACAGGGGGTGAATGAGCAGGTCTTC. Its translation is CASSLQGVNEQVF. V usage is TRBV7-3 and J usage is TRBJ2-1, with 7 bases that match TRBD1. The CDR3 has 13 residues. Germline V gene data show CDR1 as SGHTA and CDR2 as FQGTGA.

The V and J genes are TRBV20-1 and TRBJ2-3; 12 bases fit TRBD2. The CDR3 totals 16 residues. J was trimmed by 0 bases and V by 5 bases; bases with no gene match: 6. From germline, CDR1 is DFQATT and CDR2 SNEGSKA (reference sequence). The CDR3 sequence: CSASTSGGASTDTQYF. The CDR3, as DNA: TGCAGTGCTTCGACTAGCGGGGGAGCTAGCACAGATACGCAGTATTTT.

Turning to this clonotype: A read error may explain this, as a much larger clone is one base away. This sequence joins TRBV4-3 and TRBJ1-2, with TRBD1 identical over 9 bases. CDR3 length: 15 residues. The germline V gene encodes CDR1 LGHNA and CDR2 YSLEER. The CDR3 here is CASSHGQGLVYGYAF. The CDR3 DNA follows: TGCGCCAGCAGCCACGGACAGGGGTTGGTCTATGGCTACGCCTTC.

The table lists this clonotype with many counts. This sequence joins TRBV20-1 and TRBJ1-1, with D possibly matching TRBD1 (5 bases). Trimming took 4 bases from V and 4 from J, leaving 10 bases between them. CDR3 size: 12 residues. From germline, CDR1 is DFQATT and CDR2 SNEGSKA (reference sequence). The CDR3 loop reads CSAKSGSTEAFF. CDR3 nucleotides: TGCAGTGCTAAGTCAGGGAGCACTGAAGCTTTCTTT.

Of note for this clonotype: This may come from a read error, since a much larger clone is one base off. V is TRBV28 and J is TRBJ2-1; D is undetermined. Trimming shortened V by 4 bases and J by 11 bases, and 9 bases separated the two germline ends. Per the germline V gene, CDR1 is MDHEN and CDR2 is SYDVKM. The CDR3 has 11 amino acids. DNA of the CDR3: TGTGCCAGCAGTTCTTGTCGTCAGCAGTTCTTC. This encodes CASSSCRQQFF.

Comments on this clonotype: One junction end does not reproduce the germline sequence, and a read error may be involved. Here the CDR3 DNA reads TGTGCCAGCAGTTTAGTCAGGGCCAACTATGGCTGCACCTTC. It yields the protein CASSLVRANYGCTF. The V gene is TRBV6-5, the J gene TRBJ1-2, with D possibly matching TRBD1 (5 bases). This CDR3 comprises 14 residues. CDR1 is MNHEY, CDR2 SVGAGI, per germline.

This clonotype was recorded at least ten times. The rearrangement joins TRBV7-6 to TRBJ2-7; D gene unclear. CDR1 and CDR2 from the germline V gene are SGHVS and FNYEAQ. Trimming pared 1 base from V and 4 bases from J, leaving 8 bases between. The CDR3 contains 13 residues. CDR3 sequence reads: CASSLGRKYEQYF. DNA for the CDR3: TGTGCCAGCAGCTTAGGACGAAAGTACGAGCAGTACTTC.

Concerning this clonotype itself: This may stem from a read error, because a much larger clone lies one nucleotide away. The CDR3 sequence: CSARGEGSYEQYF. Here the CDR3 DNA reads TGCAGTGCTAGAGGGGAAGGGAGCTACGAGCAGTACTTC. The chain joins TRBV20-1 to TRBJ2-7; a weak D match, TRBD2 (5 bases). The CDR3 length is 13 residues. V was shortened by 1 base and J by 3 bases, with 10 bases between the two germline ends. Germline loops: CDR1 DFQATT, CDR2 SNEGSKA (reference sequence).

This clonotype has at least ten counts. V usage is TRBV9 and J usage is TRBJ1-2; the match to TRBD1 covers 7 bases. The CDR3 spans 15 residues. Germline-derived CDR1 and CDR2 are SGDLS and YYNGEE. The V and J ends lost 0 bases and 3 bases, in that order; junction bases with no gene match: 5. In DNA form, the CDR3 reads TGTGCCAGCAGCGTAGAAGACAGGGCGGACTATGGCTACACCTTC. Translation gives CASSVEDRADYGYTF.

This chain connects TRBV7-9 to TRBJ2-1, with D perhaps TRBD2 (8 bases). CDR3 length: 15 amino acids. Trimming took 5 bases from V and 10 from J, leaving 21 bases between them. From germline, CDR1 is SEHNR and CDR2 FQNEAQ (reference sequence). CDR3 DNA sequence: TGTGCCAGCAGCCCAGGGGGGACTAGTAGTAGAGAGCAGTTCTTC. Translating it yields CASSPGGTSSREQFF.

This chain links TRBV27 with TRBJ1-2; 11 bases are a match to TRBD1. V lost 11 bases, J lost 5 bases, and 4 bases stayed unmatched. Germline V gene sequence: CDR1 MNHEY, CDR2 SMNVEV (reference sequence). The CDR3 has 12 residues. The CDR3: CASGTGGYGYTF. The CDR3 DNA sequence: TGTGCCTCCGGGACAGGGGGATATGGCTACACCTTC.

This clonotype has only a few counts. A much larger clonotype is one base distant, so this may be a read error. The chain recombines TRBV10-3 with TRBJ1-6, with D hard to call. This CDR3 is built from 13 residues. The germline V gene has CDR1 ENHRY and CDR2 SYGVKD. Written as DNA, the CDR3 is TGTGTCATCAGTGAGATGAGGAGTTCACCCCTCCACTTT. Protein product: CVISEMRSSPLHF.

J is TRBJ2-1 and V is TRBV30; D gene ambiguous. Looked up from germline, CDR1 is GTSNPN and CDR2 is SVGIG (reference sequence). The CDR3 runs to 15 residues. V was cut by 1 base and J by 0 bases, with 10 bases left in between. This chain's CDR3 is CAWSGGLSSYNEQFF. The CDR3 region has the DNA TGTGCCTGGAGTGGCGGCCTTAGCTCCTACAATGAGCAGTTCTTC.

This clonotype occurred many times. The chain employs TRBV7-8 and TRBJ2-1; tentatively, D is TRBD2 (6 bases). Germline lookup yields CDR1 SGHVS and CDR2 FQNEAQ. There are 17 residues in the CDR3. V was trimmed by 6 bases and J by 7 bases, leaving 25 bases between them. This CDR3 reads CASRPSLRDLSRNEQFF. CDR3 sequence (DNA): TGTGCCAGCAGGCCAAGCCTCCGGGACTTAAGTCGGAATGAGCAGTTCTTC.

This clonotype was counted between two and nine times. With a much larger clone just one base away, this may be a read error. The V and J genes are TRBV7-9 and TRBJ2-5, with TRBD1 as a possible D gene (6 bases). V lost 5 bases, J lost 11 bases, and 27 bases lay in between. This CDR3 comprises 16 residues. Germline CDR1 SEHNR, CDR2 FQNEAQ (reference sequence). For the CDR3, the DNA is TGTGCCAGCAGCGGCACCCTTACGAGGACAGCTAATGAGCAGTACTTC. Its translation: CASSGTLTRTANEQYF.

This clonotype has at least ten counts. The J gene is TRBJ2-7, the V gene TRBV5-1; the D gene is possibly TRBD1 (6 bases). The V gene lost 1 base and the J gene lost 6 bases, with 20 bases spanning the gap. Germline V lookup: CDR1 SGHRS, CDR2 YFSETQ. The CDR3 contains 16 residues. CDR3 coding DNA: TGCGCCAGCAGCTTGCAAGGATCAGGGGTGGCGAGCGAGCAGTACTTC. It translates to CASSLQGSGVASEQYF.

This clonotype came up many times. The J gene is TRBJ1-2, the V gene TRBV4-3, with D tentatively TRBD1 (6 bases). Germline lookup yields CDR1 LGHNA and CDR2 YSLEER. The CDR3 runs 16 residues. V lost 1 base to trimming and J lost 6 bases, with 18 bases between them. The CDR3 loop reads CASSQGGAIRGHGYTF. The CDR3 DNA is TGCGCCAGCAGCCAAGGCGGTGCGATCAGGGGACATGGCTACACCTTC.

There are many counts of this clonotype. This chain links TRBV6-5 with TRBJ1-1; D gene uncertain. The CDR3 length is 15 residues. Germline V gene sequence: CDR1 MNHEY, CDR2 SVGAGI. V lost 2 bases, J lost 8 bases, and 18 bases lay in between. CDR3 bases: TGTGCCAGCAGTTACCGGGCCGCCGAGGGCCGAGAAGCTTTCTTT. Translated, it gives CASSYRAAEGREAFF.

J is TRBJ2-2 and V is TRBV6-2 or TRBV6-3; TRBD1 matches at 7 bases. Per germline, CDR1 MNHEY and CDR2 SVGEGT. This CDR3 comprises 14 residues. V dropped 2 bases and J dropped 4; count of bases not matched to a gene: 1. CDR3 DNA sequence: TGTGCCAGCAGTTACCGGACAGGCACCGGGGAGCTGTTTTTT. It is translated as CASSYRTGTGELFF.

In this sample, this clonotype turned up many times. The chain couples TRBV9 to TRBJ1-2, with 7 bases matching TRBD1. Looked up from germline, CDR1 is SGDLS and CDR2 is YYNGEE. The CDR3 totals 18 residues. Trimming at V came to 0 bases and at J to 4 bases, leaving 15 bases not matched to a gene. CDR3 in amino acids: CASSVALETTGDVYGYTF. Written as DNA, the CDR3 is TGTGCCAGCAGCGTAGCTTTGGAGACCACAGGGGACGTCTATGGCTACACCTTC.